This T cell receptor beta chain was captured by sequencing in a study of shared clonotypes between healthy human individuals. The overall study: Plates per donor: three CD4 naive, three CD4 memory, two CD8 naive, one CD8 memory. General observations from the study: Relative to clonotypes present in all four donors, those not shared had lower generation probabilities. In this cohort, only blood was sampled, and tissue repertoires likely differ.

Running of the assay took place at deep level. The table came from immunoSEQ multiplex PCR; TCRdb's copy has only in-frame clones and leaves some out. The sample carries 1,400,000 or so clones, 98% to 99% recorded once. As for this clone: Its antigen is not known.

The CDR3 length is 16 residues. Germline lookup yields CDR1 SGDLS and CDR2 YYNGEE. Trimming cost V 0 bases and J 0 bases, with 12 bases left between them. The chain recombines TRBV9 with TRBJ1-2; D call uncertain. This clonotype was sampled from a young man in good health. The sample taken for sequencing was naive CD4+ T cells sorted from blood. Sample subset: CD45RA+ positively selected. The CDR3 DNA is TGTGCCAGCAGCGTAGAAGTCGGTTCCGCTAACTATGGCTACACCTTC. It specifies CASSVEVGSANYGYTF.